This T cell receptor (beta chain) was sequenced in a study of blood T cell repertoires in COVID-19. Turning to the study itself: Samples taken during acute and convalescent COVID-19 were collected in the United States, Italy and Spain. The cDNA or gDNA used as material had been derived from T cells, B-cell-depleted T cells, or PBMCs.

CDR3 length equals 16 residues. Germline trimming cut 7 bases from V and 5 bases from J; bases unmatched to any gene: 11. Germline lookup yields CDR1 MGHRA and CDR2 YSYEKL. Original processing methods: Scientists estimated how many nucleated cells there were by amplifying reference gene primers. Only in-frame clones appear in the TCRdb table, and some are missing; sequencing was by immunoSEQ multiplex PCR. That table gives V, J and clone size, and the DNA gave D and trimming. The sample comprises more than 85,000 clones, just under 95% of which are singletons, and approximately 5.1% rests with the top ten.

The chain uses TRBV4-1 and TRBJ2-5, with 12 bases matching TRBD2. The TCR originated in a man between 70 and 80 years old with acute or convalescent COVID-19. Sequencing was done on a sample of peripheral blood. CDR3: CASTPRLAGARETQYF. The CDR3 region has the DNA TGCGCCAGCACCCCTCGACTAGCGGGAGCCCGGGAGACCCAGTACTTC.